Presented here are 10 T cell receptor beta chains from one specimen sequenced in a study of molecular identifiers for immune sequencing clone quantification. Each CDR3 protein is one row after TCRdb ran MiXCR on the PCR reads. The sample records some 59,000 distinct CDR3 sequences, approximately 26% being singletons. Specimen: naive CD8+ T cells from blood, with Jurkat cell RNA spiked in. Regarding subset: FACS-sorted CD8+CD4-CCR7+CD45RA+ naive T cells. These receptor sequences come from a human donor in good health. Some libraries in this study had Jurkat cell RNA spiked in.

This clonotype has ten or more counts. This rearrangement joins TRBV27 to TRBJ1-4; D is unclear. The CDR3 is 12 residues long. The germline V gene has CDR1 MNHEY and CDR2 SMNVEV (reference sequence). The V gene lost 3 bases and the J gene lost 3 bases, with 2 bases spanning the gap. CDR3 DNA: TGTGCCAGCAGTTTCCCTAATGAAAAACTGTTTTTT. Translating gives CASSFPNEKLFF.

There are many counts of this clonotype. The CDR3 sequence: CASSFEYWTSGGAPEQFF. The CDR3 bases are TGTGCCAGCAGCTTCGAATACTGGACTAGCGGGGGGGCACCTGAGCAGTTCTTC. The gene calls are TRBV7-6 and TRBJ2-1; 15 bases match TRBD2. Germline V gene data show CDR1 as SGHVS and CDR2 as FNYEAQ. J gave up 9 bases and V 3 bases, and 12 bases lay outside the gene matches. The CDR3 is 18 residues long. The full variable domain, completed using reference TRBV7-6 and TRBJ2-1, is GAGVSQSPRYKVTKRGQDVALRCDPISGHVSLYWYRQALGQGPEFLTYFNYEAQQDKSGLPNDRFSAERPEGSISTLTIQRTEQRDSAMYRCASSFEYWTSGGAPEQFFGPGTRLTVL.

Details on this clonotype: With a much larger clone just one base away, this may be a read error. The chain joins TRBV6-5 to TRBJ2-7, with D perhaps TRBD2 (5 bases). This CDR3 contains 13 residues. CDR1 is MNHEY, CDR2 SVGAGI, per germline. V was trimmed by 0 bases and J by 6 bases, leaving 9 bases between them. In nucleotides, the CDR3 is TGTGCCAGCAGTTACTCGAATGGGAGCGAGCAGTACTTC. This gives the protein CASSYSNGSEQYF.

The chain joins TRBV12-5 to TRBJ1-2, with TRBD1 matching 7 bases. The germline V gene has CDR1 LGHNT and CDR2 FRNRAP. V dropped 3 bases and J dropped 6; count of bases not matched to a gene: 4. This CDR3 is built from 13 residues. The CDR3 region has the DNA TGTGCTAGTGGTTTATACAGGGGAGATGGCTACACCTTC. It is translated as CASGLYRGDGYTF.

This clonotype was picked up many times. The gene calls are TRBV20-1 and TRBJ1-2; unclear D gene. Trimming removed 3 bases at V and 4 bases at J, with 6 bases between. This CDR3 spans 11 amino acids. From germline, CDR1 is DFQATT and CDR2 SNEGSKA (reference sequence). As DNA, the CDR3 is TGCAGTGCTAGGTCAGTCTATGGCTACACCTTC. This encodes CSARSVYGYTF.

Comment on this clonotype: A read error may produce the germline difference seen at one junction end. The chain carries TRBV9 and TRBJ2-3; TRBD1 agrees at 7 bases. The CDR3 consists of 14 residues. The germline V gene has CDR1 SGDLS and CDR2 YYNGEE. Here the CDR3 DNA reads TGTGCCAGCAGCATAGAGGGACAGATAGATATGCAGTATTTT. Its translation is CASSIEGQIDMQYF.

V usage is TRBV29-1 and J usage is TRBJ2-7; possibly TRBD2 for D (5 bases). The V gene's germline CDR1 is SQVTM and CDR2 ANQGSEA. This CDR3 comprises 15 residues. Trimming left V 1 base short and J 4 bases short, with 17 bases between. CDR3 sequence reads: CSVEGLALRGYEQYF. Written as DNA, the CDR3 is TGCAGCGTTGAAGGATTGGCCCTCCGAGGGTACGAGCAGTACTTC.

This clonotype has a count of ten or more. The chain combines TRBV28 with TRBJ1-1; D unresolved. V dropped 7 bases and J dropped 0 bases, with 9 bases sitting between them. Germline V gives CDR1 MDHEN, CDR2 SYDVKM. The CDR3 extends over 13 amino acids. Here the CDR3 DNA reads TGTGCCAGCAATCCAGACCTGAACACTGAAGCTTTCTTT. This translates into CASNPDLNTEAFF.

This clonotype came up a few times. This chain links TRBV4-1 with TRBJ2-7; D gene uncertain. Per the germline V gene, CDR1 is MGHRA and CDR2 is YSYEKL. The CDR3 length is 11 residues. With 3 bases removed from V and 7 bases from J, the gap between germline ends came to 7 bases. CDR3 in DNA: TGCGCCAGCAGCCAGTCACAGGAGCAGTACTTC. As protein: CASSQSQEQYF.

This clonotype was seen ten or more times. The rearrangement uses TRBV19 and TRBJ2-3; 7 bases agree with TRBD2. The V segment lost 3 bases and the J segment 0 bases; nucleotides outside the gene matches: 3. The CDR3 runs to 15 residues. Germline CDR1 reads LNHDA; CDR2 reads SQIVND (reference sequence). CDR3 protein: CASSMVGGSTDTQYF. The DNA for the CDR3 is TGTGCCAGTAGTATGGTGGGAGGGAGCACAGATACGCAGTATTTT. Using reference TRBV19 and TRBJ2-3 for the parts outside the CDR3, the full variable domain is DGGITQSPKYLFRKEGQNVTLSCEQNLNHDAMYWYRQDPGQGLRLIYYSQIVNDFQKGDIAEGYSVSREKKESFPLTVTSAQKNPTAFYLCASSMVGGSTDTQYFGPGTRLTVL.